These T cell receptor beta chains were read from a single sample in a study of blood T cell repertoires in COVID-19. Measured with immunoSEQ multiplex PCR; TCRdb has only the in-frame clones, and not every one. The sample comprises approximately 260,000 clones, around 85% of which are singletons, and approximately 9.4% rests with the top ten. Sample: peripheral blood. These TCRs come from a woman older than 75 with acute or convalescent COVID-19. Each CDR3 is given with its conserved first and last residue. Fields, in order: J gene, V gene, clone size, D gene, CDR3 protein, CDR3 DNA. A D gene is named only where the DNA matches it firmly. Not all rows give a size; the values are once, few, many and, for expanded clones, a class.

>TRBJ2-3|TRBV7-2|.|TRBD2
CARRELAGSTDTQYF
TGTGCCCGAAGAGAACTAGCGGGGAGCACAGATACGCAGTATTTT
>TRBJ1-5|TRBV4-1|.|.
CASSQGAGVTQPQHF
TGCGCCAGCAGCCAAGGTGCCGGGGTGACTCAGCCCCAGCATTTT
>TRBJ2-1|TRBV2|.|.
CASPGVSYNNEQFF
TGTGCCAGCCCAGGGGTTAGCTACAACAATGAGCAGTTCTTC
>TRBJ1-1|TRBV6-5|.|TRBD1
CASTPDRVVNTEAFF
TGTGCCAGCACCCCGGACAGGGTAGTGAACACTGAAGCTTTCTTT
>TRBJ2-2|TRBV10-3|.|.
CAISLGQNTGELFF
TGTGCCATCAGCCTGGGACAGAACACCGGGGAGCTGTTTTTT
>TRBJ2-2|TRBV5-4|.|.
CASSLFRQGGTGELFF
TGTGCCAGCAGCTTGTTTCGACAGGGAGGCACCGGGGAGCTGTTTTTT
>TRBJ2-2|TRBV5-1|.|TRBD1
CASSSEGGSTGELFF
TGCGCCAGCAGCTCCGAAGGGGGCAGCACCGGGGAGCTGTTTTTT
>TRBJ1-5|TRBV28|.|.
CASLRAGVPFNSNQPQHF
TGTGCCAGTCTTAGGGCAGGGGTTCCCTTTAATAGCAATCAGCCCCAGCATTTT
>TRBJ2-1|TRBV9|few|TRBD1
CASSLRTGMSDEQFF
TGTGCCAGCAGCCTCCGGACAGGGATGAGCGATGAGCAGTTCTTC
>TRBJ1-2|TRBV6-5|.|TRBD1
CASSPSGGGSYGYTF
TGTGCCAGCAGTCCCTCAGGGGGCGGTAGCTATGGCTACACCTTC
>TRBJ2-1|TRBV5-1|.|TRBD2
CASSWTSGDINEQFF
TGCGCCAGCAGCTGGACTAGCGGGGATATAAATGAGCAGTTCTTC
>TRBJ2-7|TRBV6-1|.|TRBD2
CASSAFSGGLTYEQYF
TGTGCCAGCAGTGCGTTTAGCGGGGGCCTGACCTACGAGCAGTACTTC
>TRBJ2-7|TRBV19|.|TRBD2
CASSIATSGSYEQYF
TGTGCCAGTAGTATAGCTACTAGCGGTTCCTACGAGCAGTACTTC
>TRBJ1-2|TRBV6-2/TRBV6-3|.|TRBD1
CASSPGTGGASNYGYTF
TGTGCCAGCAGCCCTGGGACAGGGGGCGCCTCTAACTATGGCTACACCTTC
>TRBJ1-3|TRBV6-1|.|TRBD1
CASSEATGVGGNTIYF
TGTGCCAGCAGTGAAGCTACAGGGGTAGGAGGAAACACCATATATTTT
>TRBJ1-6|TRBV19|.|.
CASKTGVYNSPLHF
TGTGCCAGTAAAACGGGAGTCTATAATTCACCCCTCCACTTT
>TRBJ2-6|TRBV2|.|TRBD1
CASRHRGPGANVLTF
TGTGCCAGCAGGCACAGGGGGCCCGGGGCCAACGTCCTGACTTTC
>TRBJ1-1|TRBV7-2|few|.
CASSPTQGVEAFF
TGTGCCAGCAGCCCCACACAGGGTGTTGAAGCTTTCTTT
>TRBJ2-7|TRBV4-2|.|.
CASSQGPSESSYEQYF
TGTGCCAGCAGCCAAGGGCCTAGCGAGAGCTCCTACGAGCAGTACTTC
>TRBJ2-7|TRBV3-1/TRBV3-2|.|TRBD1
CASSQRTGVEQYF
TGTGCCAGCAGCCAACGAACAGGGGTGGAGCAGTACTTC
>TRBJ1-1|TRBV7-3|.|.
CASNPLQGIKGNTEAFF
TGTGCCAGCAACCCATTACAGGGCATTAAGGGGAACACTGAAGCTTTCTTT
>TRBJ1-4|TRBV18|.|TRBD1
CASSLTPGQGGEKLFF
TGTGCCAGCTCACTAACTCCGGGACAGGGAGGAGAAAAACTGTTTTTT
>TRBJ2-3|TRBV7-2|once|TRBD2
CASASGGAGTDTQYF
TGTGCCAGCGCTAGCGGGGGGGCCGGCACAGATACGCAGTATTTT
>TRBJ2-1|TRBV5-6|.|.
CASSLEMEPYNEQFF
TGTGCCAGCAGCTTGGAGATGGAGCCCTACAATGAGCAGTTCTTC
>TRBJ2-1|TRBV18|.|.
CASSPVEGNEQFF
TGTGCCAGCTCACCGGTAGAGGGTAATGAGCAGTTCTTC
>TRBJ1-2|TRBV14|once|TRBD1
CASSQQTGEDGGYTF
TGTGCCAGCAGCCAGCAGACAGGGGAGGATGGTGGCTACACCTTC
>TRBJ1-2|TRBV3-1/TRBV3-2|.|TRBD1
CASSQAGQGVYGYTF
TGTGCCAGCAGCCAAGCCGGACAGGGGGTCTATGGCTACACCTTC
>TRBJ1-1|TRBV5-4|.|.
CASSLVGRRETEAFF
TGTGCCAGCAGCTTGGTGGGCAGGAGGGAAACTGAAGCTTTCTTT
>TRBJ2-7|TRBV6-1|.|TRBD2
CASSALAGGAPGEQYF
TGTGCCAGCAGTGCCCTTGCGGGGGGCGCGCCGGGCGAGCAGTACTTC
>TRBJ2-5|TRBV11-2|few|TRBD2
CASTAISGGPRETQYF
TGTGCCAGCACCGCTATTAGCGGGGGCCCGAGGGAGACCCAGTACTTC
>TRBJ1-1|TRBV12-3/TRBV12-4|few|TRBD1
CASSRRTGSEAFF
TGTGCCAGCAGTCGAAGGACAGGATCTGAAGCTTTCTTT
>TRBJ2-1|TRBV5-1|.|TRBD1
CASSLGQDRAHEQFF
TGCGCCAGCAGCCTAGGACAGGACAGGGCCCATGAGCAGTTCTTC
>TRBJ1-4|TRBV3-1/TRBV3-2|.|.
CASTPRGPANEKLFF
TGTGCCAGCACCCCCAGGGGACCGGCTAATGAAAAACTGTTTTTT
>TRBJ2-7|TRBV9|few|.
CASSVEAGIPYEQYF
TGTGCCAGCAGCGTAGAGGCGGGGATTCCCTACGAGCAGTACTTC
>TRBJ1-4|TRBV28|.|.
CASSWGPGEGATNEKLFF
TGTGCCAGCAGTTGGGGGCCAGGGGAAGGTGCAACTAATGAAAAACTGTTTTTT
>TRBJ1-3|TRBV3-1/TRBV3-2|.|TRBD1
CASSLQGTSGNTIYF
TGTGCCAGCAGCCTACAGGGGACCTCTGGAAACACCATATATTTT
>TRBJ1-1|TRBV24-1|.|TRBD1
CATSGPGQGRSEAFF
TGTGCCACCAGTGGCCCGGGACAGGGGAGGAGTGAAGCTTTCTTT
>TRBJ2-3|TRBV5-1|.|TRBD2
CASSSTSGEDTQYF
TGCGCCAGCAGCTCGACTAGCGGGGAGGATACGCAGTATTTT
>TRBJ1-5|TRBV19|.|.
CASMTYGRVSQNNQPQHF
TGTGCCAGTATGACGTATGGCCGGGTTTCCCAGAACAATCAGCCCCAGCATTTT
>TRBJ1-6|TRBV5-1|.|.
CASSLNGPGAGSPLHF
TGCGCCAGCAGCTTGAACGGGCCAGGGGCAGGTTCACCCCTCCACTTT
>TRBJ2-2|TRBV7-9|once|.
CASSSHKNTGELFF
TGTGCCAGCAGCTCCCACAAGAACACCGGGGAGCTGTTTTTT
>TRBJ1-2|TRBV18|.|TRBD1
CASSQQGVYYGYTF
TGTGCCAGCTCACAACAGGGGGTTTACTATGGCTACACCTTC
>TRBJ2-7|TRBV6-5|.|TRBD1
CASNRQGAYEQYF
TGTGCCAGCAACCGACAGGGTGCTTACGAGCAGTACTTC
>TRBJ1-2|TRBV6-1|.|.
CASSEQGNYGYTF
TGTGCCAGCAGTGAGCAGGGGAACTATGGCTACACCTTC
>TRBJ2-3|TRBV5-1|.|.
CASSSWGDSTDTQYF
TGCGCCAGCAGCTCCTGGGGGGACAGCACAGATACGCAGTATTTT
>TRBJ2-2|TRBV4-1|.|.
CASSQGNRLVAGELFF
TGCGCCAGCAGCCAAGGGAATCGACTAGTGGCCGGGGAGCTGTTTTTT
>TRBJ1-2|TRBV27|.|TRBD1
CASSRQGAEDGYTF
TGTGCCAGCAGTAGACAGGGAGCGGAGGATGGCTACACCTTC
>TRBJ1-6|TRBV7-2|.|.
CASSSSPPGQGAPLHF
TGTGCCAGCAGCTCATCCCCCCCGGGACAAGGGGCACCCCTCCACTTT
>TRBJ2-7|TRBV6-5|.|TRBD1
CASSYWGQGHEQYF
TGTGCCAGCAGTTACTGGGGACAGGGTCACGAGCAGTACTTC
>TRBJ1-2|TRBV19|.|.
CASSRNGMDGYTF
TGTGCCAGTAGTAGGAACGGGATGGATGGCTACACCTTC
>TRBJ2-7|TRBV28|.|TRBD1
CASMGDSSYEQYF
TGTGCCAGCATGGGGGACAGCTCCTACGAGCAGTACTTC
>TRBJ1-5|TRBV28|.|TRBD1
CASKPLQGVRQPQHF
TGTGCCAGCAAGCCTCTACAGGGGGTTAGGCAGCCCCAGCATTTT
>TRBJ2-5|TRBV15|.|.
CATSRDSRETQYF
TGTGCCACCAGCAGAGATAGCCGGGAGACCCAGTACTTC
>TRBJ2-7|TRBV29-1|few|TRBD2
CSVVLRGDYEQYF
TGCAGCGTTGTTTTGCGGGGGGACTACGAGCAGTACTTC
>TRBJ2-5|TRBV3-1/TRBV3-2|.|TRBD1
CASSPGQERTQYF
TGTGCCAGCAGCCCAGGACAGGAGCGGACCCAGTACTTC